Below are 25 T cell receptor beta chains sequenced from a single sample in a study of cytomegalovirus exposure and HLA in healthy donors. Primers: 60 Vbeta forward and 13 Jbeta reverse. This table comes from immunoSEQ multiplex PCR, and its TCRdb copy is limited to in-frame clones, with some not included. Here the sample spans about 120,000 clones, less than 85% being singletons. Sequencing was performed on PBMCs. The receptors originated from a young man in good health and CMV-seropositive.

V gene TRBV19 combines with J gene TRBJ1-4, with a possible D match to TRBD1 (5 bases). Germline-derived CDR1 and CDR2 are LNHDA and SQIVND (reference sequence). Trimming shortened V by 7 bases and J by 6 bases, and 18 bases separated the two germline ends. This CDR3 has 15 amino acids. CDR3 region: CASTVVGDGDEKLFF. DNA for the CDR3: TGTGCCAGTACCGTCGTAGGGGATGGAGATGAAAAACTGTTTTTT.

The genes are TRBV7-2 and TRBJ2-1, with 12 bases identical to TRBD2. V was clipped by 5 bases and J by 1 base; unmatched bases: 6. CDR1 and CDR2 (germline): SGHTA, FQGNSA. The CDR3 sequence is 17 residues long. The CDR3 protein is CASSRLAGASSYNEQFF. The CDR3 nucleotides read TGTGCCAGCAGCCGACTAGCGGGGGCGAGTTCCTACAATGAGCAGTTCTTC. Based on the CDR3 plus reference TRBV7-2 and TRBJ2-1, the full variable domain is GAGVSQSPSNKVTEKGKDVELRCDPISGHTALYWYRQSLGQGLEFLIYFQGNSAPDKSGLPSDRFSAERTGGSVSTLTIQRTQQEDSAVYLCASSRLAGASSYNEQFFGPGTRLTVL.

This clone was observed once. The chain recombines TRBV28 with TRBJ1-2; a possible D gene is TRBD1 (5 bases). This CDR3 has 13 residues. CDR1 and CDR2 (germline): MDHEN, SYDVKM. Trimming cost V 5 bases and J 5 bases, with 12 bases left between them. In DNA form, the CDR3 reads TGTGCCAGCAGTGCAGGGTTTCGGTATGGCTACACCTTC. Its protein is CASSAGFRYGYTF.

The chain carries TRBV29-1 and TRBJ2-5, with 7 bases identical to TRBD2. V lost 4 bases, J lost 5 bases, and 7 bases stayed unmatched. The CDR3 totals 13 residues. Germline assignment: CDR1 SQVTM and CDR2 ANQGSEA. Here the CDR3 reads CSVVLMGGETQYF. In DNA, the CDR3 is TGCAGCGTTGTTCTGATGGGGGGGGAGACCCAGTACTTC.

This clone was observed a handful of times. The chain recombines TRBV4-3 with TRBJ1-6; no clear D gene. From germline, CDR1 is LGHNA and CDR2 YSLEER. CDR3 length equals 14 residues. The V gene lost 1 base and the J gene lost 14 bases, with 15 bases spanning the gap. The CDR3 DNA sequence: TGCGCCAGCAGCCAAGTGTTTGGCCTGGGAGCCCTCCACTTT. Its protein is CASSQVFGLGALHF.

This clone was counted between two and nine times. The chain joins TRBV6-5 to TRBJ1-5; D remains unclear. V was trimmed by 0 bases and J by 2 bases, leaving 5 bases between them. There are 14 residues in the CDR3. CDR1 and CDR2 from the germline V gene are MNHEY and SVGAGI. The CDR3 region has the DNA TGTGCCAGCAGTTACTCGGCTGGCAATCAGCCCCAGCATTTT. Its translation: CASSYSAGNQPQHF.

The CDR3 nucleotides are TGTGCCAGCAGCCAACAGGTGAACACTGAAGCTTTCTTT. As protein: CASSQQVNTEAFF. This chain uses TRBV6-4 with TRBJ1-1; tentative D call: TRBD1 (5 bases). Germline V lookup: CDR1 MRHNA, CDR2 SNTAGT. This CDR3 is built from 13 residues. Between the trimmed V and J ends, which lost 6 bases and 0 bases, there was a span of 8 bases.

This clone was found a few times. This sequence joins TRBV4-3 and TRBJ1-3; no reliable D call. The CDR3 extends over 15 amino acids. CDR1 is LGHNA, CDR2 YSLEER, per germline. V lost 1 base, J lost 4 bases, and 11 bases lay in between. CDR3 nucleotides: TGCGCCAGCAGCCAAGTTTTACAAGCGGGAAACACCATATATTTT. Encoded protein: CASSQVLQAGNTIYF.

This chain uses TRBV5-8 with TRBJ2-3; TRBD1 aligns across 7 bases. Germline V lookup: CDR1 SGHTS, CDR2 YDEGEE. V was clipped by 4 bases and J by 0 bases; unmatched bases: 11. There are 17 residues in the CDR3. The CDR3 loop reads CASSPEGAPGSTDTQYF. The DNA of the CDR3 is TGTGCCAGCAGCCCAGAGGGGGCCCCCGGTAGCACAGATACGCAGTATTTT. The entire variable domain, with the rest obtained from reference TRBV5-8 and TRBJ2-3, is as follows: EAGVTQSPTHLIKTRGQQATLRCSPISGHTSVYWYQQALGLGLQFLLWYDEGEERNRGNFPPRFSGRQFPNYSSELNVNALELEDSALYLCASSPEGAPGSTDTQYFGPGTRLTVL.

The chain combines TRBV30 with TRBJ2-5, with 7 bases matching TRBD2. V trimming: 5 bases; J trimming: 3 bases; junction bases outside the gene matches: 9. Germline V lookup: CDR1 GTSNPN, CDR2 SVGIG (reference sequence). The CDR3 has 14 amino acids. The CDR3 sequence is CAWGEGPRKETQYF. The CDR3 bases are TGTGCCTGGGGGGAGGGACCGAGAAAAGAGACCCAGTACTTC.

The chain couples TRBV7-2 to TRBJ2-7; 8 bases are shared with TRBD2. The J segment lost 2 bases and the V segment lost 3 bases, leaving 6 bases of the junction unmatched. Germline V CDR1 and CDR2: SGHTA, FQGNSA. This CDR3 is 15 amino acids long. The CDR3 reads CASSLWIGGAYEQYF. Written as DNA, the CDR3 is TGTGCCAGCAGCTTGTGGATCGGGGGGGCCTACGAGCAGTACTTC.

The chain couples TRBV11-2 to TRBJ2-1, with 8 bases that match TRBD2. Germline V lookup: CDR1 SGHAT, CDR2 FQNNGV. V was pared by 5 bases and J by 9 bases, with 6 bases of the junction left unmatched. The CDR3 extends over 13 amino acids. CDR3 loop: CASSPGGRFEQFF. CDR3 DNA: TGTGCCAGCAGCCCGGGGGGGAGATTTGAGCAGTTCTTC. The full variable domain, its missing parts supplied by reference TRBV11-2 and TRBJ2-1, is EAGVAQSPRYKIIEKRQSVAFWCNPISGHATLYWYQQILGQGPKLLIQFQNNGVVDDSQLPKDRFSAERLKGVDSTLKIQPAKLEDSAVYLCASSPGGRFEQFFGPGTRLTVL.

V and J are TRBV7-3 and TRBJ2-3; 9 bases match TRBD1. This CDR3 spans 15 amino acids. Germline-derived CDR1 and CDR2 are SGHTA and FQGTGA. The V and J ends lost 5 bases and 3 bases, in that order; junction bases with no gene match: 6. CDR3 in amino acids: CASSRGQGRTDTQYF. CDR3 DNA sequence: TGTGCCAGCAGCCGGGGACAGGGTAGGACAGATACGCAGTATTTT.

This sequence joins TRBV5-1 and TRBJ1-1; 11 bases map to TRBD1. The trim removed 4 bases at V and 2 bases at J, leaving 7 bases unmatched. Germline-derived CDR1 and CDR2 are SGHRS and YFSETQ. The CDR3 contains 16 residues. CDR3 amino acids: CASSRLGTGGNTEAFF. The CDR3, as DNA: TGCGCCAGCAGCCGTTTAGGGACAGGGGGTAACACTGAAGCTTTCTTT.

This sequence joins TRBV7-9 and TRBJ2-2; D not resolved. This CDR3 is 15 amino acids long. V was pared by 2 bases and J by 0 bases, with 7 bases between. Germline V gene lookup returns CDR1 SEHNR and CDR2 FQNEAQ (reference sequence). The CDR3 is CASSLTDTNTGELFF. CDR3 DNA: TGTGCCAGCAGCTTAACAGATACGAACACCGGGGAGCTGTTTTTT.

The chain joins TRBV30 to TRBJ1-6; D uncertain. CDR3 length: 15 residues. Germline V gene data show CDR1 as GTSNPN and CDR2 as SVGIG (reference sequence). The ends were cut back, 1 base at V and 0 bases at J, with 7 bases in the middle. As DNA, the CDR3 is TGTGCCTGGAGTGCCACTAGCTCCTATAATTCACCCCTCCACTTT. This encodes CAWSATSSYNSPLHF.

The chain's CDR3 is CAIRSTSGGAGELFF. CDR3 DNA: TGTGCCATCAGAAGTACTAGCGGGGGGGCCGGGGAGCTGTTTTTT. The chain carries TRBV10-3 and TRBJ2-2; 13 bases fit TRBD2. Germline CDR1 ENHRY, CDR2 SYGVKD. There are 15 residues in the CDR3. V shed 6 bases, J shed 6 bases, and the junction held 4 bases outside the gene matches.

The V and J genes are TRBV14 and TRBJ2-2, with a weak D call TRBD2 (6 bases). Germline CDR1 reads SGHDN; CDR2 reads FVKESK. The CDR3 covers 16 residues. The V end lost 6 bases, the J end lost 2 bases, and 16 bases lay between the germline ends. The CDR3 DNA follows: TGTGCCAGCAGTCGGGCCGGGGGACCAAACACCGGGGAGCTGTTTTTT. Its translation is CASSRAGGPNTGELFF.

This clone was picked up one time. This rearrangement joins TRBV10-3 to TRBJ1-1, with 8 bases aligning to TRBD1. The CDR3 is made up of 15 amino acids. J was trimmed by 0 bases and V by 6 bases; bases with no gene match: 6. Germline CDR1 is ENHRY and CDR2 is SYGVKD. CDR3 sequence: CAIRSGQAMNTEAFF. CDR3 DNA: TGTGCCATCAGGTCGGGACAGGCCATGAACACTGAAGCTTTCTTT.

This clone was counted only a few times. The V and J genes are TRBV7-9 and TRBJ2-7; TRBD2 is a possible D gene (5 bases). This CDR3 has 15 residues. Germline V gives CDR1 SEHNR, CDR2 FQNEAQ (reference sequence). Deletions cut 5 bases from V and 2 bases from J, with 16 bases between. The CDR3 nucleotides read TGTGCCAGCAGCCCTGCTCCGGGATCCACCTACGAGCAGTACTTC. As protein: CASSPAPGSTYEQYF.

This chain joins TRBV30 and TRBJ2-5; 9 positions agree with TRBD1. V gave up 2 bases and J gave up 2 bases; unmatched junction bases: 9. The CDR3 sequence is 16 residues long. Germline V lookup: CDR1 GTSNPN, CDR2 SVGIG (reference sequence). CDR3 in amino acids: CAWSQLRDRDQETQYF. The CDR3, as DNA: TGTGCCTGGAGTCAGCTCCGGGACAGGGATCAAGAGACCCAGTACTTC. The full variable domain, with the rest looked up from reference TRBV30 and TRBJ2-5, is SQTIHQWPATLVQPVGSPLSLECTVEGTSNPNLYWYRQAAGRGLQLLFYSVGIGQISSEVPQNLSASRPQDRQFILSSKKLLLSDSGFYLCAWSQLRDRDQETQYFGPGTRLLVL.

This chain uses TRBV27 with TRBJ2-7; the match to TRBD1 covers 10 bases. This CDR3 comprises 16 residues. J lost 3 bases, V lost 3 bases, and 8 bases had no gene match. Germline CDR1 reads MNHEY; CDR2 reads SMNVEV (reference sequence). The CDR3, as DNA: TGTGCCAGCAGTTTCGGCCGGGACAGGGGTGGCTACGAGCAGTACTTC. Translation gives CASSFGRDRGGYEQYF.

This clone was observed a few times. This rearrangement joins TRBV11-2 to TRBJ2-5; 8 nucleotides align to TRBD1. The better agreement between TRBJ2-7 and the DNA end casts doubt on the J call. The CDR3 has 15 residues. CDR1 and CDR2 (germline): SGHAT, FQNNGV. CDR3 protein: CASSALTGAAYEQYF. The CDR3, as DNA: TGTGCCAGCAGCGCGTTGACAGGGGCCGCCTACGAGCAGTACTTC.

V gene TRBV18 combines with J gene TRBJ1-3, with no clear D. The CDR3 contains 14 residues. Trimming pared 3 bases from V and 4 bases from J, leaving 10 bases between. Looked up from germline, CDR1 is KGHSH and CDR2 is LQKENI. This CDR3 reads CASSPTPMGNTIYF. CDR3 DNA: TGTGCCAGCTCACCCACTCCTATGGGAAACACCATATATTTT.

The rearrangement joins TRBV7-9 to TRBJ1-2; D possibly corresponds to TRBD1 (5 bases). The CDR3 is 14 amino acids. The V gene lost 5 bases and the J gene lost 3 bases, with 13 bases spanning the gap. Germline CDR1 SEHNR, CDR2 FQNEAQ (reference sequence). Here the CDR3 reads CASSGRQYDYGYTF. The CDR3 DNA follows: TGTGCCAGCAGCGGGCGACAGTACGACTATGGCTACACCTTC.